The rows below give T cell receptor beta chains drawn from one sample of a study of sequential checkpoint blockade in melanoma. TCRdb keeps only in-frame clones here, not all; method: immunoSEQ multiplex PCR. The top ten hold 10% to 15% of the sample, which has under 20,000 clones, 72% seen once. This sample comprised CD8+ T cells sorted from blood (inferred from file names), obtained from a patient given nivolumab and ipilimumab in sequence. The receptors derive from a human donor with melanoma. The CDR3 runs from the conserved cysteine through the conserved F or W. D genes are given only for firm matches. Rows may omit the clone size; those that give it use once, few, many or a size class.

j_call,d_call,v_call,clone_size,cdr3_nt,cdr3_aa
TRBJ2-1,TRBD2,TRBV6-1,-,TGTGCCAGCAGCGCCGGGACTAGAGGTCTCGATGAGCAGTTCTTC,CASSAGTRGLDEQFF
TRBJ1-6,-,TRBV19,-,TGTGCCAGTAGTATACAGGGGCAGGAGAGTCCCCTCCACTTT,CASSIQGQESPLHF
TRBJ2-5,TRBD1,TRBV18,medium-sized,TGTGCCAGCTCACCGGGACAGGGGGCCCAAGAGACCCAGTACTTC,CASSPGQGAQETQYF
TRBJ2-7,-,TRBV13,-,TGTGCCAGCAGCCCCAACGTGAATCCCTACGAGCAGTACTTC,CASSPNVNPYEQYF
TRBJ2-7,TRBD2,TRBV5-1,once,TGCGCCAGCAGCTTGGCCGCAGCGGGGGACGCCTACGAGCAGTACTTC,CASSLAAAGDAYEQYF
TRBJ2-7,-,TRBV5-1,-,TGCGCCAGCTCACCAGGGGCCGAGCAGTACTTC,CASSPGAEQYF
TRBJ2-1,TRBD2,TRBV27,-,TGTGCCAGCAGCTTCACCCCCCCGAGCGGGGATTACAATGAGCAGTTCTTC,CASSFTPPSGDYNEQFF
TRBJ2-3,-,TRBV9,-,TGTGCCAGCAGCGTTTCTTTAGGGGCCACAGATACGCAGTATTTT,CASSVSLGATDTQYF
TRBJ1-1,TRBD1,TRBV13,-,TGTGCCAGCAGCTTCTCGGCCGGGGACAGGGGGAACACTGAAGCTTTCTTT,CASSFSAGDRGNTEAFF
TRBJ2-1,TRBD2,TRBV7-9,-,TGTGCCAGCAGCTTACCGGGGGGGCCCTCCTACAATGAGCAGTTCTTC,CASSLPGGPSYNEQFF
TRBJ2-1,-,TRBV6-4,-,TGTGCCAGCAGTGCGGGGGGCGACTGGAATGAGCAGTTCTTC,CASSAGGDWNEQFF
TRBJ2-1,-,TRBV7-8,-,TGTGCCAGCAGCTTAGCAGTAGCCCTTTTCTACAATGAGCAGTTCTTC,CASSLAVALFYNEQFF
TRBJ2-3,TRBD2,TRBV7-7,-,TGTGCCAGCAGCGCAGATAGCGGGCCGGCCTCAGATACGCAGTATTTT,CASSADSGPASDTQYF
TRBJ1-2,-,TRBV7-9,-,TGTGCCAGCAGCTTAGGAACCTCCACGGATGGCTACACCTTC,CASSLGTSTDGYTF